This TCR beta chain emerged from a study of CD8 T cell repertoires and HIV-1 epitope variants. Some clones are missing from TCRdb's copy, which holds only in-frame ones; the method was immunoSEQ multiplex PCR. This sample has about 5,600 clones, with over 60% found just once. This clone was counted once. The antigen remains unidentified. The germline V and J ends were trimmed by 1 base and 2 bases, with 12 bases remaining between them. In germline, CDR1 is SGHTA, CDR2 FQGNSA. This CDR3 comprises 15 residues. The V call is TRBV7-2, the J call TRBJ2-7; D may be TRBD2 (6 bases). The TCR was taken from a male donor with HIV. Sequenced: cultured CD8+ T cells derived from PBMCs. CDR3 in DNA: TGTGCCAGCAGCTTAGTGTTAGCGGCCGCCTACGAGCAGTACTTC. Translated: CASSLVLAAAYEQYF.